These 2 T cell receptor beta chains share one sample of origin, sequenced in a study of regulatory T cells in long-lasting Graves disease. Specified time point: persistent/refractory GD, antithyroid drugs over 5 years with positive TRAb. RNA from PBMCs was the source of the TCR library. Construction of TCR beta libraries relied on iRepertoire HTBI primers and on Arm-PCR targeting CDR3 regions. MiXCR was run by TCRdb on the multiplex PCR reads, yielding one entry per CDR3 protein. Among approximately 290,000 distinct CDR3 sequences, around 20% were seen once, and the ten largest hold more than 55%. Sequencing used peripheral blood mononuclear cells (PBMCs), obtained when the disease was refractory, from a patient treated with antithyroid drugs. These receptors all stem from a female donor with Graves disease.

This rearrangement joins TRBV4-1 to TRBJ1-1, with D unclear. Germline CDR1 reads MGHRA; CDR2 reads YSYEKL. The CDR3 has 14 residues. Trimming shortened V by 4 bases and J by 1 base, and 10 bases separated the two germline ends. As DNA, the CDR3 is TGCGCCAGCAGCCGACTCGTTCAGAACACTGAAGCTTTCTTT. Translating gives CASSRLVQNTEAFF.

In the case of this clonotype: A read error likely explains this, since a far larger clone differs by one base. The V call is TRBV7-2, the J call TRBJ2-5; 9 bases match TRBD1. Germline CDR1 is SGHTA and CDR2 is FQGNSA. The CDR3 is 13 amino acids. In DNA form, the CDR3 reads TGTGCCAGCAGGGGGACAGGGCGACAGACCCAGCACTTC. Translated: CASRGTGRQTQHF.